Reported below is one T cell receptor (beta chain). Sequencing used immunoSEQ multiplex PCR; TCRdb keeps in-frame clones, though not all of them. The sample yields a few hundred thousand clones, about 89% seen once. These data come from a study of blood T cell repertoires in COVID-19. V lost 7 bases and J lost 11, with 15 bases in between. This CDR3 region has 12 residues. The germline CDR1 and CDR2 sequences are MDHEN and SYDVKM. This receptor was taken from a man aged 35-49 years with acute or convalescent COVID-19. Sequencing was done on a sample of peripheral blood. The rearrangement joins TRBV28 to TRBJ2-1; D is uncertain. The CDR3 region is CASTSGDLKQFF. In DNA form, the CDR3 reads TGTGCCAGCACGTCAGGCGATCTGAAGCAGTTCTTC. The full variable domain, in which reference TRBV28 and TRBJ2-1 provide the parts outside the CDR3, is DVKVTQSSRYLVKRTGEKVFLECVQDMDHENMFWYRQDPGLGLRLIYFSYDVKMKEKGDIPEGYSVSREKKERFSLILESASTNQTSMYLCASTSGDLKQFFGPGTRLTVL.